The 10 T cell receptor beta chains listed next were all sequenced from one sample in a study of CD8+CD57+ T cells in acquired aplastic anemia. Genomic DNA templated the TCR beta VDJ and CDR3 profiling. TCRdb itself ran the reads through MiXCR, one entry per CDR3 protein. The sample includes about 81,000 distinct CDR3 sequences, about half seen only once; the top ten take around 63%. Material: sorted CD4+, CD8+, or CD8+CD57+ T cells (not recorded which) from PBMCs. Source of these receptors: a human donor in good health, serving as a control.

V usage is TRBV5-6 and J usage is TRBJ1-2; TRBD1 might be the D (5 bases). This CDR3 is built from 15 residues. CDR1 and CDR2 (germline): SGHDT, YYEEEE. Trimming stripped 6 bases from V and 4 bases from J, with 19 bases between. The CDR3 DNA sequence: TGTGCCAGCACCAAAACAGGACAAGTATCCTATGGCTACACCTTC. Protein sequence: CASTKTGQVSYGYTF.

This rearrangement joins TRBV25-1 to TRBJ2-3; 7 bases agree with TRBD2. The V and J ends lost 4 bases and 2 bases, in that order; junction bases with no gene match: 6. The CDR3 is 15 residues long. Germline CDR1 and CDR2: MGHDK and SYGVNS. The chain's CDR3 is CASSALAEFTDTQYF. CDR3 coding DNA: TGTGCCAGCAGTGCCCTAGCGGAATTCACAGATACGCAGTATTTT. Full variable domain (missing parts from reference TRBV25-1 and TRBJ2-3): EADIYQTPRYLVIGTGKKITLECSQTMGHDKMYWYQQDPGMELHLIHYSYGVNSTEKGDLSSESTVSRIRTEHFPLTLESARPSHTSQYLCASSALAEFTDTQYFGPGTRLTVL.

CDR3 in DNA: TGTGCCAGTAGCCCGGCGACAGGGGATGACTATGGCTACACCTTC. It translates to CASSPATGDDYGYTF. This chain links TRBV7-6 with TRBJ1-2, with 8 bases aligning to TRBD1. The CDR3 totals 15 residues. Trimming at V came to 9 bases and at J to 3 bases, leaving 12 bases not matched to a gene. In germline, CDR1 is SGHVS, CDR2 FNYEAQ.

This clonotype appeared a single time. The V call is TRBV27, the J call TRBJ2-1; D not certain. Trimming cost V 0 bases and J 7 bases, with 7 bases left between them. The CDR3 covers 13 residues. Germline values: CDR1 MNHEY, CDR2 SMNVEV (reference sequence). DNA of the CDR3: TGTGCCAGCAGTTTATCCCTAGGGAATGAGCAGTTCTTC. Protein: CASSLSLGNEQFF.

The chain links TRBV25-1 to TRBJ2-5; 12 bases are a match to TRBD2. The J segment lost 2 bases and the V segment lost 8 bases, leaving 9 bases of the junction unmatched. Per the germline V gene, CDR1 is MGHDK and CDR2 is SYGVNS. This CDR3 contains 16 residues. Written as DNA, the CDR3 is TGTGCCAGCCAACTAGCGGGGGGTGCCCAACAAGAGACCCAGTACTTC. This gives the protein CASQLAGGAQQETQYF.

This clonotype appeared a single time. The gene calls are TRBV9 and TRBJ1-1; a weak D match, TRBD1 (5 bases). V shed 1 base and J shed 11 bases, with 15 bases lying between them. The germline V gene encodes CDR1 SGDLS and CDR2 YYNGEE. The CDR3 runs to 13 residues. CDR3 nucleotides: TGTGCCAGCAGCGTAATTTTGAGGGACGGGGCTTTCTTT. Its translation is CASSVILRDGAFF.

V gene TRBV27 combines with J gene TRBJ1-4, with a weak D call TRBD1 (6 bases). CDR1 MNHEY and CDR2 SMNVEV come from the germline V gene (reference sequence). The CDR3 loop spans 14 amino acids. V shed 5 bases and J shed 7 bases, with 14 bases lying between them. CDR3 amino acids: CASSAGHTIEKLFF. The CDR3 nucleotides are TGTGCCAGCAGTGCGGGACATACCATTGAAAAACTGTTTTTT. The full variable domain, with the rest looked up from reference TRBV27 and TRBJ1-4, is EAQVTQNPRYLITVTGKKLTVTCSQNMNHEYMSWYRQDPGLGLRQIYYSMNVEVTDKGDVPEGYKVSRKEKRNFPLILESPSPNQTSLYFCASSAGHTIEKLFFGSGTQLSVL.

J is TRBJ2-5 and V is TRBV10-3, with 8 bases matching TRBD2. CDR1 and CDR2 (germline): ENHRY, SYGVKD. CDR3 length equals 13 residues. V was pared by 7 bases and J by 2 bases, with 3 bases of the junction left unmatched. CDR3 amino acids: CAIKPGGQETQYF. For the CDR3, the DNA is TGTGCCATCAAGCCGGGGGGGCAAGAGACCCAGTACTTC.

This chain uses TRBV25-1 with TRBJ1-6; D ambiguous. The V gene's germline CDR1 is MGHDK and CDR2 SYGVNS. This CDR3 is 14 amino acids long. Deletions cut 6 bases from V and 2 bases from J, with 8 bases between. CDR3 protein: CASSISAYNSPLHF. The CDR3 region has the DNA TGTGCCAGCAGCATCAGCGCCTATAATTCACCCCTCCACTTT.

This clonotype was counted ten times or more. This chain uses TRBV6-1 with TRBJ1-2; D remains ambiguous. The germline gives CDR1 MNHNS, CDR2 SASEGT. The CDR3 spans 14 residues. Trimming pared 4 bases from V and 4 bases from J, leaving 13 bases between. The CDR3 loop is CASSGGYPLYGYTF. In DNA, the CDR3 is TGTGCCAGCAGTGGGGGTTATCCCCTCTATGGCTACACCTTC.